One sample yielded the 20 T cell receptor beta chains listed below, sequenced in a study of early T cells in non-severe SARS-CoV-2 infection. TCRdb itself ran the 5' RACE reads through MiXCR, one entry per CDR3 protein. Of 30,000 to 40,000 distinct CDR3 sequences listed, over 6% are singletons. The sample in question was whole blood, obtained at baseline. Receptors were obtained from an adult who was a healthcare worker with PCR-confirmed SARS-CoV-2 infection or an uninfected control (not recorded which).

This clonotype was counted only a few times. V and J are TRBV27 and TRBJ2-5; TRBD1 or TRBD2 may be the D gene (6 bases each). The V gene lost 5 bases and the J gene lost 0 bases, with 16 bases spanning the gap. This CDR3 region has 16 residues. Per the germline V gene, CDR1 is MNHEY and CDR2 is SMNVEV (reference sequence). The CDR3 nucleotides are TGTGCCAGCAGTCAACAGGGCGCGGGGTACCAAGAGACCCAGTACTTC. Amino acids: CASSQQGAGYQETQYF.

This clonotype is medium-sized by share. The gene calls are TRBV20-1 and TRBJ2-1; possibly TRBD2 for D (6 bases). This CDR3 is built from 15 residues. Germline CDR1 DFQATT, CDR2 SNEGSKA (reference sequence). V lost 0 bases to trimming and J lost 3 bases, with 12 bases between them. The CDR3, as DNA: TGCAGTGCTAGAGATAGGAGGGGATTCTACAATGAGCAGTTCTTC. Translated: CSARDRRGFYNEQFF.

Ten or more counts support this clonotype. The chain has TRBV7-8 and TRBJ1-6; 8 bases line up with TRBD1. V trimming: 1 base; J trimming: 3 bases; junction bases outside the gene matches: 5. Germline CDR1 reads SGHVS; CDR2 reads FQNEAQ. The CDR3 runs to 17 residues. The CDR3 here is CASSLGQGRLYNSPLHF. In DNA form, the CDR3 reads TGTGCCAGCAGCTTAGGACAGGGGCGTCTCTATAATTCACCCCTCCACTTT. The variable domain in full, completed from reference TRBV7-8 and TRBJ1-6, reads GAGVSQSPRYKVAKRGQDVALRCDPISGHVSLFWYQQALGQGPEFLTYFQNEAQLDKSGLPSDRFFAERPEGSVSTLKIQRTQQEDSAVYLCASSLGQGRLYNSPLHFGNGTRLTVT.

Many counts were recorded for this clonotype. V gene TRBV11-2 combines with J gene TRBJ2-2; 7 bases map to TRBD2. V lost 1 base to trimming and J lost 9 bases; unmatched junction nucleotides: 17. This CDR3 is built from 18 residues. Germline CDR1 and CDR2: SGHAT and FQNNGV. CDR3 region: CASSLAVASGSQLRELFF. The CDR3 nucleotides are TGTGCCAGCAGCTTAGCGGTGGCTAGCGGAAGCCAACTAAGGGAGCTGTTTTTT.

CDR3 protein: CASSYGSAIGYTF. The CDR3 coding sequence is TGTGCCAGCAGTTATGGCAGCGCTATTGGCTACACCTTC. This chain uses TRBV6-2 or TRBV6-3 with TRBJ1-2; D unclear. Trimming removed 3 bases from V and 7 bases from J, with 12 bases in between. The CDR3 extends over 13 amino acids. Germline V CDR1 and CDR2: MNHEY, SVGEGT.

The chain recombines TRBV12-3 or TRBV12-4 with TRBJ1-5; D not certain. CDR3 length equals 14 residues. V lost 3 bases to trimming and J lost 3 bases, with 9 bases between them. CDR3: CASSFSNNNQPQHF. The CDR3 bases are TGTGCCAGCAGTTTCTCGAATAACAATCAGCCCCAGCATTTT.

This clonotype showed up many times. This chain uses TRBV20-1 with TRBJ2-1; TRBD2 aligns across 12 bases. Germline CDR1 DFQATT, CDR2 SNEGSKA (reference sequence). Trimming cost V 1 base and J 10 bases; bases outside gene matches: 14. This CDR3 is built from 17 residues. DNA for the CDR3: TGCAGTGCTAGAGGCCTAGCGGGAGGGACAGCTCTGGGGGAGCAGTTCTTC. Its translation is CSARGLAGGTALGEQFF.

The chain has TRBV6-2 or TRBV6-3 and TRBJ2-5, with D maybe TRBD2 (6 bases). This CDR3 spans 15 amino acids. Germline assignment: CDR1 MNHEY and CDR2 SVGEGT. The V end was cut by 6 bases, the J end by 0 bases, with 14 bases between. The chain's CDR3 is CASSFEGGDQETQYF. Written as DNA, the CDR3 is TGTGCCAGCAGCTTCGAGGGCGGGGACCAAGAGACCCAGTACTTC.

The V and J genes are TRBV12-3 or TRBV12-4 and TRBJ2-3; D is possibly TRBD1 (6 bases). The CDR3 spans 13 residues. V lost 4 bases and J 2 bases, leaving 7 bases between the germline ends. CDR3 in amino acids: CASSWDNTDTQYF. CDR3 sequence (DNA): TGTGCCAGCAGTTGGGACAACACAGATACGCAGTATTTT.

This clonotype was counted at least ten times. This sequence joins TRBV7-8 and TRBJ2-7; no clear D gene. V lost 0 bases and J lost 0, with 6 bases in between. Germline assignment: CDR1 SGHVS and CDR2 FQNEAQ. This CDR3 contains 14 residues. The CDR3 nucleotides are TGTGCCAGCAGCTTAGCAGGAAGCTCCTACGAGCAGTACGTC. This gives the protein CASSLAGSSYEQYV.

The chain uses TRBV7-8 and TRBJ2-3; D unclear. The CDR3 covers 15 residues. The V end was cut by 7 bases, the J end by 1 base, with 15 bases between. From germline, CDR1 is SGHVS and CDR2 FQNEAQ. CDR3 protein: CASTQTRAGTDTQYF. For the CDR3, the DNA is TGTGCCAGCACCCAGACCCGGGCTGGCACAGATACGCAGTATTTT.

This clonotype was found many times. The V gene is TRBV20-1, the J gene TRBJ2-1; 7 bases are shared with TRBD2. Trimming cost V 6 bases and J 5 bases; bases outside gene matches: 10. This CDR3 is built from 14 residues. Germline V gene sequence: CDR1 DFQATT, CDR2 SNEGSKA (reference sequence). CDR3 in DNA: TGCAGTGCCCCTAGACAGCGGGGAGACAATGAGCAGTTCTTC. It encodes CSAPRQRGDNEQFF.

In this sample, this clonotype turned up a few times. The chain is built from TRBV28 and TRBJ2-7; a possible D gene is TRBD1 (6 bases). The germline gives CDR1 MDHEN, CDR2 SYDVKM. The length of the CDR3 is 16 residues. V lost 5 bases and J lost 2, with 19 bases in between. CDR3 sequence: CASSAPLGQSTYEQYF. DNA for the CDR3: TGTGCCAGCAGTGCCCCCTTAGGACAGTCGACCTACGAGCAGTACTTC.

This clonotype was counted many times. The chain joins TRBV27 to TRBJ2-2; D possibly corresponds to TRBD2 (5 bases). V was shortened by 4 bases and J by 2 bases, with 8 bases between the two germline ends. This CDR3 comprises 14 residues. Germline CDR1 is MNHEY and CDR2 is SMNVEV (reference sequence). CDR3 sequence reads: CASSYGINTGELFF. CDR3 nucleotide sequence: TGTGCCAGCAGTTACGGGATTAACACCGGGGAGCTGTTTTTT.

This clonotype appeared many times. The rearrangement links TRBV18 to TRBJ2-5; 12 positions match TRBD1. There are 17 residues in the CDR3. Germline assignment: CDR1 KGHSH and CDR2 LQKENI. V shed 5 bases, J shed 4 bases, and the junction held 11 bases outside the gene matches. The CDR3 nucleotides are TGTGCCAGCTCATCGGCTGGGACAGGGGGCGCGTTAGAGACCCAGTACTTC. It translates to CASSSAGTGGALETQYF. Filled out from reference TRBV18 and TRBJ2-5, the complete variable domain reads NAGVMQNPRHLVRRRGQEARLRCSPMKGHSHVYWYRQLPEEGLKFMVYLQKENIIDESGMPKERFSAEFPKEGPSILRIQQVVRGDSAAYFCASSSAGTGGALETQYFGPGTRLLVL.

Many counts were recorded for this clonotype. V and J are TRBV6-5 and TRBJ2-7, with 8 nucleotides matching TRBD2. CDR3 length: 15 amino acids. Germline CDR1 is MNHEY and CDR2 is SVGAGI. Losses at the gene ends were 5 bases for V and 2 bases for J; bases not matched to a gene: 8. The CDR3 region is CASSPKAGGTYEQYF. The CDR3 coding sequence is TGTGCCAGCAGTCCGAAGGCGGGAGGAACCTACGAGCAGTACTTC.

The sample holds many counts of this clonotype. This chain connects TRBV20-1 to TRBJ2-3; 8 bases agree with TRBD2. With V trimmed by 0 bases and J by 4 bases, 12 bases remained unmatched. The CDR3 spans 17 residues. CDR1 and CDR2 from the germline V gene are DFQATT and SNEGSKA (reference sequence). The CDR3 DNA reads as TGCAGTGCTAGAGATGGACTAGCTGGGGTTAGGGCAGATACGCAGTATTTT. This sequence encodes CSARDGLAGVRADTQYF.

The sample holds many counts of this clonotype. The chain uses TRBV29-1 and TRBJ1-1; 7 nucleotides match TRBD1. Per germline, CDR1 SQVTM and CDR2 ANQGSEA. The CDR3 has 13 residues. V lost 2 bases, J lost 1 base, and 1 base stayed unmatched. The CDR3 region is CSVEQGENTEAFF. The CDR3 region has the DNA TGCAGCGTTGAACAGGGGGAGAACACTGAAGCTTTCTTT.

This clonotype was observed a handful of times. The CDR3 sequence is CAISEVGRSYEQYV. As DNA, the CDR3 is TGTGCCATCAGTGAGGTGGGCAGAAGTTACGAGCAGTACGTC. The rearrangement joins TRBV10-3 to TRBJ2-7; D gene uncertain. This CDR3 comprises 14 residues. The V end lost 2 bases, the J end lost 4 bases, and 12 bases lay between the germline ends. Germline V gene sequence: CDR1 ENHRY, CDR2 SYGVKD.

Note on this clonotype: A much larger clonotype is one base distant, so this may be a read error. The chain carries TRBV7-2 and TRBJ2-1; D perhaps matches TRBD2 (5 bases). This CDR3 has 15 amino acids. Germline loops: CDR1 SGHTA, CDR2 FQGNSA. For the CDR3, the DNA is TGTGCCAGCGGCTTAGCGAACGGAGTTGATAATGAGCAGTTCTTC. Translation: CASGLANGVDNEQFF.